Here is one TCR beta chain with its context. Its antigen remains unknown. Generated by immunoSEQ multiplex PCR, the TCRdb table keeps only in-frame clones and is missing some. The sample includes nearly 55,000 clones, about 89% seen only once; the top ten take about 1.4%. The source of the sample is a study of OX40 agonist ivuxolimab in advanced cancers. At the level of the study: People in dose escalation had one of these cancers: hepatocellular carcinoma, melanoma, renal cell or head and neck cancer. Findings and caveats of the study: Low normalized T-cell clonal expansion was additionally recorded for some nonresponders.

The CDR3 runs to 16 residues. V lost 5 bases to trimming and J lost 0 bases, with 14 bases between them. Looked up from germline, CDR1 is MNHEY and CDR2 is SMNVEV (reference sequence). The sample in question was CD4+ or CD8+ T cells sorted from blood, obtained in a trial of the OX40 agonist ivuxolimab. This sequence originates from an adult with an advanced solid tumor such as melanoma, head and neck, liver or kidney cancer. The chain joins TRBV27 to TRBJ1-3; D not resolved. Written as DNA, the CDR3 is TGTGCCAGCAGTCCCTCGGCCATGAGCTCTGGAAACACCATATATTTT. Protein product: CASSPSAMSSGNTIYF.